This is a list of T cell receptor beta chains from one sample in a study of a mutant IDH1 vaccine in newly diagnosed glioma. Their target antigens are unknown. The protocol was immunoSEQ multiplex PCR, while the TCRdb copy is restricted to in-frame clones and leaves out a portion. The sample includes roughly 10,000 clones, about 91% of them seen just once. The specimen comprised PBMCs, sampled from a glioma patient whose treatment included an IDH1 peptide vaccine. These receptors came from a woman aged 40 to 49 with glioma. Some clones in this sample may be carry-over from other donors' samples. CDR3s leave out the opening cysteine and the closing phenylalanine or tryptophan.

v_gene	j_gene	CDR3aa
TRBV7-3	TRBJ2-7	ASSLNAGTGHEQY
TRBV28	TRBJ2-3	ASSFPLTGTRTDTQY
TRBV30	TRBJ1-1	AWSFLTEEAF
TRBV4-2	TRBJ1-1	ASSHLGQGYTEAF
TRBV6-5	TRBJ2-1	ASSWSGSVNEQF
TRBV10-3	TRBJ2-2	AISESGAEPGELF
TRBV6-5	TRBJ2-2	ASTAGTGVLGELF
TRBV7-8	TRBJ2-2	ASSLRSGELF
TRBV4-2	TRBJ2-1	ASSLSSQGYNEQF
TRBV30	TRBJ2-5	AWSGGQNQETQY
TRBV30	TRBJ1-5	AWSTLGDQPQH
TRBV18	TRBJ2-1	ASSLRSRGGAYEQF
TRBV9	TRBJ2-1	ASSPGLAGGPHEQF
TRBV18	TRBJ1-1	ASSQGSGPTPAF
TRBV6-4	TRBJ2-2	ASSASTGNTGELF
TRBV23-1	TRBJ2-1	ASSQRGSPYNEQF
TRBV6-5	TRBJ1-5	ASSRGGVNQPQH
TRBV2	TRBJ2-5	ASRPGLAGGYQETQY
TRBV6-1	TRBJ2-2	ASRQGADTGELF
TRBV12-5	TRBJ2-7	ASGLNLEQY
TRBV7-8	TRBJ1-1	ASSPVLQGIRGF
TRBV18	TRBJ1-1	ASSLSTGANTEAF
TRBV20-1	TRBJ2-1	SASPGRSGF
TRBV10-3	TRBJ2-7	AIGPEQY
TRBV27	TRBJ2-7	ASSLGTGEAYEQY
TRBV5-1	TRBJ1-1	ASSALQGQNTEAF
TRBV15	TRBJ2-5	ATERLTSGRSMETQY
TRBV2	TRBJ2-7	ASRLADPY
TRBV7-8	TRBJ1-5	ASSPGTAVVNQPQH
TRBV19	TRBJ1-1	ASIHLANTEAF
TRBV5-4	TRBJ2-7	ASSTWDGGYEQY
TRBV19	TRBJ1-3	ASSISRGGNTIY
TRBV28	TRBJ2-1	ATLAEYNEQF
TRBV6-6	TRBJ2-3	ASSSGGGLTDTQY
TRBV18	TRBJ2-5	ASSPIRQGKETQY
TRBV19	TRBJ1-5	ASSISGTYSNQPQH
TRBV2	TRBJ1-6	ASTLQEFGGNSPLH
TRBV5-6	TRBJ2-3	ASSLAGSTDTQY
TRBV18	TRBJ2-7	ASSPLAYEEGRAYEQY
TRBV7-3	TRBJ2-5	ASSLGRGETQY
TRBV2	TRBJ2-1	ASTAYRGSGNEQF
TRBV5-4	TRBJ2-3	ASSWTSDTDTQY
TRBV27	TRBJ2-1	ASSLSGDRVF
TRBV21-1	TRBJ2-7	ASSIRTVYEQY
TRBV25-1	TRBJ2-7	ASSELVANSYEQY
TRBV27	TRBJ2-1	ASSRSGLAAYNEQF
TRBV25-1	TRBJ1-1	ASTLGNTEAF
TRBV15	TRBJ2-5	ATSRGQTQETQY
TRBV6-5	TRBJ2-1	ASSSTSSSYNEQF
TRBV10-3	TRBJ1-1	AISESVLNTEAF
TRBV7-8	TRBJ2-7	ASGTRVSFYEQY
TRBV12-5	TRBJ2-3	ASGLVGLAGAGRDTQY
TRBV5-3	TRBJ2-5	ARSVDYQETQY
TRBV13	TRBJ2-1	ASSFHGVPEQF
TRBV5-4	TRBJ1-4	ASSSGSAEKLF
TRBV10-1	TRBJ2-5	ASSLTRGYETQY
TRBV5-1	TRBJ2-2	ASSQQLNHRPATGELF
TRBV2	TRBJ2-1	ASSVKQYNEQF
TRBV11-2	TRBJ2-1	ASSLEVAYNEQF
TRBV7-2	TRBJ2-1	ASSSFTGTMYEQF